This record looks at one T cell receptor (beta chain) sequence and its context. This clone was counted once. The antigen it recognizes is unknown. Base qualities are missing; no much larger clone stands one base away. As encoded in the germline V gene (reference sequence), CDR1 is MNHEY while CDR2 is SMNVEV. At the junction V is shortened by 4 bases and J by 4 bases, with 16 bases in between. The CDR3 holds 15 amino acids from the cysteine to the phenylalanine. Only CDR3 DNA is held: 45 bases, read in frame from base 1. The time point label on this specimen signifies: baseline before first vaccination. Vaccinee samples came from UK trials COV001 and COV002, including a single-blind randomized controlled phase 2/3 trial of AZD1222 (ChAdOx1 nCoV-19) in healthy adults. Trial participant PBMC samples were collected at day 0 and day 28 after the second dose for TCRbeta chain sequencing. This sample was included in a study of T cell responses to AZD1222 COVID-19 vaccine (dated by TCRdb to the early 2020s). In the study overall: Because spike-specific TCR depth and breadth did not differ between the two schedules, AZD1222 recipients who got a second dose at roughly 4 weeks were pooled with those who got a second dose at roughly 12 weeks. Trial participants were enrolled into age subgroups of 18-55, 56-69 and 70-plus years, which contained 148, 28 and 57 TCR-sequenced participants, respectively. A total of just over 230 trial participants underwent TCR sequencing, of whom about 210 had received two doses of AZD1222 and approximately 25 had received two doses of the MenACWY control vaccine. Overall study results and their limits: In the small 56-69-year group, the increase in depth fell short of significance, most likely because of low power. Because no samples from the day 14 peak response were available, repertoires could be characterized only after the peak T cell response. Epitopes outside the regions mutated in the B.1.351 and B.1.1.7 variants were reportedly recognized by nearly half of the unique spike-specific TCRs. Most participants were white British and females outnumbered males, and the authors suggested that clonal diversity may have been underestimated. A significant rise in spike-specific TCR breadth and depth was observed after two AZD1222 doses relative to day 0 and relative to MenACWY recipients. Conclusions about previously exposed vaccinees were limited because only six AZD1222 recipients were SARS-CoV-2 seropositive at baseline. The vaccine-associated CD4 TCRs covered the entire spike protein, and the dominant responses fell in regions 160-218 and 743-854.

The CDR3 regions of human TCRbeta chains were analyzed by immunosequencing. As for the authors' bioinformatics: TCRs in the repertoires were compared against a reference library of SARS-CoV-2-specific TCRs that had been generated with the MIRA antigen-specificity platform. Breadth meant the fraction of unique TCRs that were SARS-CoV-2-associated, whereas depth meant the fraction of total T cells that were SARS-CoV-2-associated. Using the MIRA data, each spike-specific TCR was assigned both to the spike region to which the TCR was reactive and to a CD4 or CD8 class. Log10-transformed breadth and depth values were compared by one-way ANOVA with Sidak's multiple comparisons tests. What TCRdb holds here is the immuneACCESS table cut down to in-frame rearrangements. Part of the clones is not present; checked against another copy, under half of the missing clones reflect an unresolved V gene, and the others are unexplained. The V and J calls and the clone size are those of that table, but D and trimming were determined from the DNA. The sample table shows 150,000 or so clones, and roughly nine tenths are seen once. In total, the top ten clones hold approximately 17% of the sample.

This chain joins TRBV27 to TRBJ1-2, with no D gene named confidently. This receptor was taken from an adult in good health. This specimen was peripheral blood, taken on day 0 of AZD1222 vaccination. Here is the DNA: TGTGCCAGCAGTTCGTCTGGGTGGCGGGGCTATGGCTACACCTTC. Translated, it reads CASSSSGWRGYGYTF.